The 21 T cell receptor beta chains below all came from one sample that was sequenced in a study of memory CD4+ T cells and cytomegalovirus serostatus. Sequencing used immunoSEQ multiplex PCR; TCRdb keeps in-frame clones, though not all of them. The sample shows 75,000 to 90,000 clones, 80% of them seen only once. The sort gate was single viable CD3+CD4+CD8-CD45RO+ cells for memory CD4+ T cells. Sample: memory CD4+ T cells from blood. The receptors were sampled from an adult in good health and CMV-seronegative.

The genes are TRBV5-6 and TRBJ1-1, with D possibly being TRBD1 (5 bases). V gave up 1 base and J gave up 2 bases, with 12 bases separating them. Germline values: CDR1 SGHDT, CDR2 YYEEEE. The CDR3 consists of 15 residues. The CDR3 sequence: CASSLFTGSNTEAFF. CDR3 nucleotides: TGTGCCAGCAGCTTGTTTACAGGATCCAACACTGAAGCTTTCTTT.

The chain links TRBV30 to TRBJ1-2, with D perhaps TRBD1 (5 bases). V was trimmed by 0 bases and J by 8 bases, leaving 10 bases between them. Germline CDR1 reads GTSNPN; CDR2 reads SVGIG (reference sequence). This CDR3 comprises 12 residues. CDR3 sequence (DNA): TGTGCCTGGAGTGTTTTCAGGGAAGGCTACACCTTC. Amino acids: CAWSVFREGYTF.

The gene calls are TRBV7-3 and TRBJ2-3; D remains unclear. CDR3 length equals 13 residues. Trimming took 1 base from V and 4 from J, leaving 6 bases between them. CDR1 and CDR2 from the germline V gene are SGHTA and FQGTGA. The CDR3 loop reads CASSLNLADTQYF. CDR3 in DNA: TGTGCCAGCAGCTTAAATCTGGCAGATACGCAGTATTTT.

The V call is TRBV5-1, the J call TRBJ1-1, with D possibly TRBD1 on 5 matching bases. Germline loops: CDR1 SGHRS, CDR2 YFSETQ. The CDR3 has 20 residues. Trimming removed 3 bases from V and 2 bases from J, with 29 bases in between. The CDR3 DNA follows: TGCGCCAGCAGCTGGAGTCCGAGTGGGGGAATACTGGGTACAAACACTGAAGCTTTCTTT. Translating gives CASSWSPSGGILGTNTEAFF.

The CDR3 sequence: CASSLNPGPSNQPQHF. In DNA, the CDR3 is TGTGCCAGCAGCTTAAACCCGGGACCGAGCAATCAGCCCCAGCATTTT. The rearrangement joins TRBV7-6 to TRBJ1-5; a possible D gene is TRBD1 (5 bases). V lost 2 bases to trimming and J lost 1 base, with 12 bases between them. Looked up from germline, CDR1 is SGHVS and CDR2 is FNYEAQ. The CDR3 is 16 residues long.

The gene calls are TRBV18 and TRBJ2-5; D tentatively fits TRBD1 or TRBD2 (6 bases each). Trimming removed 1 base from V and 4 bases from J, with 13 bases in between. This CDR3 has 15 amino acids. The V gene's germline CDR1 is KGHSH and CDR2 LQKENI. The chain's CDR3 is CASSPRSGGVETQYF. The CDR3 region has the DNA TGTGCCAGCTCACCACGGTCCGGGGGCGTAGAGACCCAGTACTTC.

This sequence joins TRBV2 and TRBJ2-1; D possibly corresponds to TRBD2 (6 bases). V dropped 4 bases and J dropped 9 bases, with 19 bases sitting between them. The CDR3 runs 15 residues. Germline V CDR1 and CDR2: SNHLY, FYNNEI. The CDR3 nucleotides are TGTGCCAGCAGTGTAAGATACGCCCAGGGAGGTGAGCAGTTCTTC. Its translation: CASSVRYAQGGEQFF.

The rearrangement links TRBV28 to TRBJ1-1; 10 nucleotides agree with TRBD1. Germline V CDR1 and CDR2: MDHEN, SYDVKM. V shed 6 bases and J 0 bases; nucleotides not matched to a gene: 4. The CDR3 has 15 residues. The CDR3 here is CASRDRGKMNTEAFF. CDR3 coding DNA: TGTGCCAGCAGGGACAGGGGGAAGATGAACACTGAAGCTTTCTTT.

The genes are TRBV7-9 and TRBJ2-3; D call uncertain. V lost 8 bases, J lost 6 bases, and 9 bases lay in between. Germline lookup yields CDR1 SEHNR and CDR2 FQNEAQ (reference sequence). The CDR3 is 11 residues long. CDR3 sequence reads: CASQEQDTQYF. CDR3 in DNA: TGTGCCAGCCAAGAGCAGGATACGCAGTATTTT.

The V gene is TRBV5-1, the J gene TRBJ2-5; D uncertain. Germline CDR1 and CDR2: SGHRS and YFSETQ. Trimming cost V 4 bases and J 2 bases, with 9 bases left between them. CDR3 length: 13 residues. The CDR3 spells CASSIPGQETQYF. CDR3 DNA sequence: TGCGCCAGCAGCATTCCTGGTCAAGAGACCCAGTACTTC.

The rearrangement uses TRBV9 and TRBJ1-5; no firm D call. The CDR3 sequence is 14 residues long. V was clipped by 0 bases and J by 4 bases, with 8 bases between them. Per the germline V gene, CDR1 is SGDLS and CDR2 is YYNGEE. The DNA of the CDR3 is TGTGCCAGCAGCGTAGGACACCATAATCAGCCCCAGCATTTT. Protein product: CASSVGHHNQPQHF.

This clone was picked up a small number of times. The chain combines TRBV7-2 with TRBJ2-7, with TRBD2 identical over 10 bases. Germline V CDR1 and CDR2: SGHTA, FQGNSA. This CDR3 comprises 15 residues. The J segment lost 5 bases and the V segment lost 6 bases, leaving 10 bases of the junction unmatched. The chain's CDR3 is CASSKAGGSRNEQYF. CDR3 DNA sequence: TGTGCCAGCAGTAAAGCGGGGGGGAGTCGTAACGAGCAGTACTTC.

This clone was seen a single time. In nucleotides, the CDR3 is TGTGCCAGCAGCGGCCGGGGGGGGGACTCCACAGATACGCAGTATTTT. It specifies CASSGRGGDSTDTQYF. The chain employs TRBV9 and TRBJ2-3; 8 bases align to TRBD2. This CDR3 region has 16 residues. From germline, CDR1 is SGDLS and CDR2 YYNGEE. Trimming at V came to 3 bases and at J to 2 bases, leaving 8 bases not matched to a gene.

The rearrangement links TRBV7-9 to TRBJ1-1; a possible D gene is TRBD1 (6 bases). The CDR3 has 18 residues. The germline gives CDR1 SEHNR, CDR2 FQNEAQ (reference sequence). Trimming left V 1 base short and J 0 bases short, with 18 bases between. The CDR3 sequence is CASSLVLGGRRMNTEAFF. The CDR3 DNA reads as TGTGCCAGCAGCTTAGTTCTCGGGGGCAGACGAATGAACACTGAAGCTTTCTTT.

This clone was seen a handful of times. The rearrangement joins TRBV30 to TRBJ2-7; D not resolved. The CDR3 totals 13 residues. CDR1 is GTSNPN and CDR2 is SVGIG in the germline V gene (reference sequence). Trimming took off 1 base at V and 3 bases at J, with 10 bases between the two ends. The CDR3, as DNA: TGTGCCTGGAGTGCGTCGATTTACTACGAGCAGTACTTC. Its protein product is CAWSASIYYEQYF.

This chain links TRBV2 with TRBJ2-7, with 7 positions matching TRBD1. The CDR3 extends over 15 amino acids. Per the germline V gene, CDR1 is SNHLY and CDR2 is FYNNEI. Losses at the gene ends were 4 bases for V and 5 bases for J; bases not matched to a gene: 11. Here the CDR3 DNA reads TGTGCCAGCAGTGGACAGGGTTCAATGGTGAACGAGCAGTACTTC. As protein: CASSGQGSMVNEQYF.

This sequence joins TRBV5-6 and TRBJ2-2; D call uncertain. The CDR3 covers 15 residues. Trimming removed 7 bases from V and 6 bases from J, with 19 bases in between. Germline CDR1 is SGHDT and CDR2 is YYEEEE. The CDR3 region is CASGIRSLGAGELFF. CDR3 sequence (DNA): TGTGCCAGCGGAATCCGGTCCCTAGGCGCCGGGGAGCTGTTTTTT.

The DNA for the CDR3 is TGTGCCAGCAGTCGAGGGGGCACTGAAGCTTTCTTT. It yields the protein CASSRGGTEAFF. The chain has TRBV6-1 and TRBJ1-1, with D possibly TRBD1 on 6 matching bases. The CDR3 spans 12 residues. Germline loops: CDR1 MNHNS, CDR2 SASEGT. Trimming pared 5 bases from V and 4 bases from J, leaving 8 bases between.

The rearrangement links TRBV4-1 to TRBJ1-2; TRBD1 is a possible D gene (6 bases). Germline V gene sequence: CDR1 MGHRA, CDR2 YSYEKL. The V end lost 3 bases, the J end lost 4 bases, and 21 bases lay between the germline ends. This CDR3 has 17 amino acids. CDR3: CASSHQGKGANSYGYTF. DNA for the CDR3: TGCGCCAGCAGCCATCAGGGGAAAGGGGCGAATAGCTATGGCTACACCTTC.

The V call is TRBV30, the J call TRBJ2-7; either TRBD1 or TRBD2 may fit D (6 bases each). CDR3 length: 18 amino acids. CDR1 and CDR2 (germline): GTSNPN, SVGIG (reference sequence). Trimming took off 4 bases at V and 4 bases at J, with 29 bases between the two ends. CDR3 coding DNA: TGTGCCTGGAAACGTGACCGGGGTCGGGGGCACCCAGTATACGAGCAGTACTTC. Protein sequence: CAWKRDRGRGHPVYEQYF.

The CDR3 here is CASSGAVNTGELFF. CDR3 DNA: TGTGCCAGCAGCGGGGCAGTGAACACCGGGGAGCTGTTTTTT. This chain connects TRBV7-3 to TRBJ2-2, with D tentatively TRBD1 (5 bases). Germline V CDR1 and CDR2: SGHTA, FQGTGA. The CDR3 is 14 amino acids. Trimming took off 5 bases at V and 1 base at J, with 8 bases between the two ends. Using reference TRBV7-3 and TRBJ2-2 for the parts outside the CDR3, the full variable domain is GAGVSQTPSNKVTEKGKYVELRCDPISGHTALYWYRQSLGQGPEFLIYFQGTGAADDSGLPNDRFFAVRPEGSVSTLKIQRTERGDSAVYLCASSGAVNTGELFFGEGSRLTVL.